A single sample is the source of the 14 T cell receptor beta chains below, sequenced in a study of blood T cell repertoires in COVID-19. Profiled with immunoSEQ multiplex PCR; TCRdb holds only in-frame clones, not every one. The sample yields under 250,000 clones, more than 70% seen once. The material sequenced was peripheral blood. The receptors originated from a woman older than 75 with COVID-19, enrolled during active disease.

As concerns this clone: The sample contains more than one DNA sequence encoding this CDR3. CDR3 sequence reads: CASSFGGDTEAFF. The DNA for the CDR3 is TGCGCCAGCAGCTTCGGGGGGGACACTGAAGCTTTCTTT. The gene calls are TRBV5-1 and TRBJ1-1; a weak D match, TRBD1 (5 bases). Germline loops: CDR1 SGHRS, CDR2 YFSETQ. This CDR3 has 13 amino acids. Trimming removed 2 bases at V and 3 bases at J, with 8 bases between. Full variable domain (remainder filled in from reference TRBV5-1 and TRBJ1-1): KAGVTQTPRYLIKTRGQQVTLSCSPISGHRSVSWYQQTPGQGLQFLFEYFSETQRNKGNFPGRFSGRQFSNSRSEMNVSTLELGDSALYLCASSFGGDTEAFFGQGTRLTVV.

This chain uses TRBV5-8 with TRBJ1-1; D perhaps matches TRBD1 (6 bases). Deletions cut 2 bases from V and 0 bases from J, with 14 bases between. The CDR3 has 16 amino acids. In germline, CDR1 is SGHTS, CDR2 YDEGEE. The CDR3 sequence: CASSFRGQHMNTEAFF. The CDR3 nucleotides read TGTGCCAGCAGCTTCCGCGGACAGCACATGAACACTGAAGCTTTCTTT.

The rearrangement joins TRBV5-4 to TRBJ1-6; D not resolved. V shed 0 bases and J shed 2 bases, with 6 bases lying between them. CDR1 SGHNT and CDR2 YYREEE come from the germline V gene (reference sequence). The CDR3 consists of 15 residues. CDR3: CASSLGQTYNSPLHF. CDR3 DNA: TGTGCCAGCAGCTTGGGGCAGACCTATAATTCACCCCTCCACTTT.

There are a few counts of this clone. This chain links TRBV28 with TRBJ1-2; a weak D match, TRBD1 (6 bases). Germline V gene sequence: CDR1 MDHEN, CDR2 SYDVKM. The V end lost 3 bases, the J end lost 0 bases, and 17 bases lay between the germline ends. The CDR3 sequence is 17 residues long. This chain's CDR3 is CASSFGGAPDSNYGYTF. The CDR3 DNA sequence: TGTGCCAGCAGTTTCGGGGGGGCGCCCGACTCTAACTATGGCTACACCTTC.

The count of this clone is one. The chain recombines TRBV10-3 with TRBJ2-3; the match to TRBD2 covers 9 bases. Germline assignment: CDR1 ENHRY and CDR2 SYGVKD. This CDR3 has 17 residues. V gave up 3 bases and J gave up 2 bases; unmatched junction bases: 9. CDR3 DNA sequence: TGTGCCATCAGTGAAGGTGCGCGGGGGGGCCCCACAGATACGCAGTATTTT. Protein product: CAISEGARGGPTDTQYF.

There are a few counts of this clone. The junction and the germline gene differ at one end; a read error may be behind it. The chain uses TRBV10-3 and TRBJ1-2, with unresolved D. Per germline, CDR1 ENHRY and CDR2 SYGVKD. The CDR3 sequence is 13 residues long. CDR3 DNA sequence: TGTGCCATCAGTGAGGCAGGACTCTATGGTTACACCTTC. This translates into CAISEAGLYGYTF.

About this clone itself: The DNA is omitted, as the CDR3 cannot be located on it reliably, and the CDR3 follows TCRdb's listing. The chain combines TRBV19 with TRBJ1-1; TRBD1 is the table's D call and was not checked against the DNA. The CDR3 region is 12 residues in length, termini included. In germline, CDR1 is LNHDA, CDR2 SQIVND (reference sequence). The CDR3 reads CASSIFGTGTFF.

This sequence joins TRBV27 and TRBJ1-4; D ambiguous. The CDR3 loop spans 11 amino acids. Trimming took off 7 bases at V and 4 bases at J, with 4 bases between the two ends. CDR1 is MNHEY, CDR2 SMNVEV, per germline (reference sequence). CDR3 residues: CASTLNEKLFF. The CDR3 nucleotides are TGTGCCAGCACCCTTAATGAAAAACTGTTTTTT.

This chain links TRBV28 with TRBJ1-2, with a possible D match to TRBD1 (5 bases). CDR1 is MDHEN and CDR2 is SYDVKM in the germline V gene. The CDR3 is 15 amino acids. With 3 bases removed from V and 3 bases from J, the gap between germline ends came to 14 bases. The CDR3 sequence is CASSFPRGIYYGYTF. CDR3 DNA sequence: TGTGCCAGCAGTTTTCCCCGGGGGATCTACTATGGCTACACCTTC.

V is TRBV7-3 and J is TRBJ1-1, with 10 bases fitting TRBD1. Germline values: CDR1 SGHTA, CDR2 FQGTGA. Germline trimming cut 5 bases from V and 1 base from J; bases unmatched to any gene: 4. CDR3 size: 15 residues. The CDR3 DNA follows: TGTGCCAGCAGCCCACGACAGGGGGCGAACACTGAAGCTTTCTTT. As protein: CASSPRQGANTEAFF.

The chain has TRBV7-2 and TRBJ1-1, with D maybe TRBD1 (6 bases). With 3 bases removed from V and 1 base from J, the gap between germline ends came to 9 bases. Germline V lookup: CDR1 SGHTA, CDR2 FQGNSA. CDR3 length equals 14 residues. The CDR3 sequence is CASSFQGSNTEAFF. CDR3 bases: TGTGCCAGCAGCTTCCAGGGGTCGAACACTGAAGCTTTCTTT.

The J gene is TRBJ1-1, the V gene TRBV6-1; no clear D. CDR3 length: 12 amino acids. The germline V gene encodes CDR1 MNHNS and CDR2 SASEGT. Trimming pared 7 bases from V and 1 base from J, leaving 7 bases between. The CDR3 DNA follows: TGTGCCAGCATGACACCGAACACTGAAGCTTTCTTT. As protein: CASMTPNTEAFF.

The rearrangement uses TRBV5-4 and TRBJ2-3; TRBD1 matches 9 bases. The V segment lost 3 bases and the J segment 4 bases; nucleotides outside the gene matches: 18. Germline-derived CDR1 and CDR2 are SGHNT and YYREEE (reference sequence). This CDR3 spans 19 amino acids. CDR3 nucleotide sequence: TGTGCCAGCAGCTATAAGAGGGTTTTAGGGACAGGGAGTGCAGATACGCAGTATTTT. Encoded protein: CASSYKRVLGTGSADTQYF. The full variable domain, with the rest looked up from reference TRBV5-4 and TRBJ2-3, is ETGVTQSPTHLIKTRGQQVTLRCSSQSGHNTVSWYQQALGQGPQFIFQYYREEENGRGNFPPRFSGLQFPNYSSELNVNALELDDSALYLCASSYKRVLGTGSADTQYFGPGTRLTVL.

The chain employs TRBV6-5 and TRBJ1-5; 9 nucleotides line up with TRBD1. CDR1 and CDR2 from the germline V gene are MNHEY and SVGAGI. CDR3 length equals 15 residues. Unmatched junction bases numbered 9, after V lost 6 bases and J lost 6 bases. The CDR3 region has the DNA TGTGCCAGCAGACCAGGACAGGGGAGAAGTCAGCCCCAGCATTTT. This gives the protein CASRPGQGRSQPQHF.